The table lists the clone carrying this T cell receptor (beta chain) with many counts. V was cut by 0 bases and J by 2 bases, with 5 bases left in between. The CDR3 has 14 amino acids. The germline CDR1 and CDR2 sequences are SGHAT and FQNNGV. TCRdb re-analysed the 5' RACE reads in MiXCR, keeping a single row per CDR3 protein. The sample contains around 340,000 distinct CDR3 sequences, over 8% of which appear only once. The sample originates from a study of T cells after yellow fever vaccination. The TCR comes from a young man who received the YFV17D yellow fever vaccine. This specimen consisted of PBMCs, obtained on the day of the first yellow fever vaccination. V gene TRBV11-2 combines with J gene TRBJ1-5, with D perhaps TRBD1 (5 bases). CDR3 region: CASSLDRGNQPQHF. In DNA, the CDR3 is TGTGCCAGCAGCTTAGACAGGGGCAATCAGCCCCAGCATTTT.